These T cell receptor beta chains were read from a single sample in a study of OX40 agonist ivuxolimab in advanced cancers. Repertoires were generated with immunoSEQ multiplex PCR, while TCRdb's copy carries only in-frame clones and drops some. The sample includes 65,000 or so clones, 70% to 90% of them seen just once. Source: CD4+ or CD8+ T cells sorted from blood, taken in a trial of the OX40 agonist ivuxolimab. The receptor set was obtained from an adult with an advanced solid tumor such as melanoma, head and neck, liver or kidney cancer. Both conserved end residues are part of each CDR3. Fields, in order: J gene, V gene, CDR3 protein.

j_gene: TRBJ2-1
v_gene: TRBV19
CDR3aa: CASRDSVGVEQFF

j_gene: TRBJ2-2
v_gene: TRBV5-1
CDR3aa: CASSLRSRASGGPGELFF

j_gene: TRBJ1-5
v_gene: TRBV29-1
CDR3aa: CSVVGSGGNQPQHF

j_gene: TRBJ1-5
v_gene: TRBV21-1
CDR3aa: CASSKGGAGGRNQPQHF

j_gene: TRBJ2-1
v_gene: TRBV6-5
CDR3aa: CASSYRAGTGVGEQFF

j_gene: TRBJ2-2
v_gene: TRBV4-2
CDR3aa: CASSQEKWASGVLNTGELFF

j_gene: TRBJ2-5
v_gene: TRBV6-1
CDR3aa: CASSKGLAGGIQETQYF

j_gene: TRBJ2-2
v_gene: TRBV7-8
CDR3aa: CASSSSPRTGDTGELFF

j_gene: TRBJ2-2
v_gene: TRBV6-5
CDR3aa: CASSGDRGGSGELFF

j_gene: TRBJ1-4
v_gene: TRBV2
CDR3aa: CASSGGARGWTNEKLFF

j_gene: TRBJ2-5
v_gene: TRBV12-5
CDR3aa: CASGLGLAGNQETQYF

j_gene: TRBJ1-1
v_gene: TRBV29-1
CDR3aa: CSVFGQGVGMSFF

j_gene: TRBJ1-4
v_gene: TRBV27
CDR3aa: CASSPRQATNEKLFF

j_gene: TRBJ2-3
v_gene: TRBV5-1
CDR3aa: CASRSGSTDTQYF

j_gene: TRBJ2-7
v_gene: TRBV6-6
CDR3aa: CASTPRAGTATYEQYF

j_gene: TRBJ2-2
v_gene: TRBV11-3
CDR3aa: CASSGALSTGELFF

j_gene: TRBJ1-1
v_gene: TRBV6-5
CDR3aa: CASQENTEAFF

j_gene: TRBJ1-1
v_gene: TRBV6-6
CDR3aa: CASSRLQGMNTEAFF

j_gene: TRBJ2-2
v_gene: TRBV2
CDR3aa: CASGWETGELFF

j_gene: TRBJ2-1
v_gene: TRBV5-6
CDR3aa: CASSSRTSGRAYNEQFF

j_gene: TRBJ2-7
v_gene: TRBV4-1
CDR3aa: CASSQEGAGGIHEQYF

j_gene: TRBJ2-7
v_gene: TRBV6-5
CDR3aa: CASTDFLGSEQYF

j_gene: TRBJ1-5
v_gene: TRBV21-1
CDR3aa: CASSGLERSNQPQHF

j_gene: TRBJ2-7
v_gene: TRBV21-1
CDR3aa: CASSNDGTSSGGSYEQYF

j_gene: TRBJ1-1
v_gene: TRBV14
CDR3aa: CASSQDLNRVNTEAFF

j_gene: TRBJ2-3
v_gene: TRBV29-1
CDR3aa: CSVLSDTQYF

j_gene: TRBJ2-7
v_gene: TRBV30
CDR3aa: CAWRSGLTAGEQYF

j_gene: TRBJ2-2
v_gene: TRBV6-6
CDR3aa: CASGRSEARGPGELFF

j_gene: TRBJ2-3
v_gene: TRBV5-6
CDR3aa: CASSRLEPPWQYF

j_gene: TRBJ1-2
v_gene: TRBV19
CDR3aa: CASSPGIGNYGYTF

j_gene: TRBJ2-1
v_gene: TRBV2
CDR3aa: CASALPSANEQFF

j_gene: TRBJ2-5
v_gene: TRBV6-5
CDR3aa: CASTMRTGYRETQYF

j_gene: TRBJ2-3
v_gene: TRBV30
CDR3aa: CAWSRRGRTDTQYF

j_gene: TRBJ2-2
v_gene: TRBV11-2
CDR3aa: CASSLSLAGTGELFF

j_gene: TRBJ1-1
v_gene: TRBV19
CDR3aa: CASSSQGAGTEAFF

j_gene: TRBJ1-4
v_gene: TRBV5-8
CDR3aa: CASSLGPRFGEKLFF

j_gene: TRBJ2-3
v_gene: TRBV5-1
CDR3aa: CASRGLSTDTQYF

j_gene: TRBJ1-2
v_gene: TRBV14
CDR3aa: CASSSLSRPGTQFGYTF

j_gene: TRBJ2-7
v_gene: TRBV9
CDR3aa: CASSTTGTGSYEQYF

j_gene: TRBJ2-1
v_gene: TRBV5-8
CDR3aa: CASSLGDSRAYNEQFF

j_gene: TRBJ1-1
v_gene: TRBV19
CDR3aa: CASSSTPIAEAFF

j_gene: TRBJ1-1
v_gene: TRBV9
CDR3aa: CASSTQGGGTEAFF

j_gene: TRBJ2-3
v_gene: TRBV18
CDR3aa: CASSISGGASTDTQYF

j_gene: TRBJ2-1
v_gene: TRBV6-1
CDR3aa: CASSDLGAGFYNEQFF

j_gene: TRBJ2-5
v_gene: TRBV30
CDR3aa: CAWSGGETQYF

j_gene: TRBJ1-5
v_gene: TRBV21-1
CDR3aa: CASDRQVDHQPQHF

j_gene: TRBJ2-6
v_gene: TRBV9
CDR3aa: CASSVQGALGANVLTF

j_gene: TRBJ1-3
v_gene: TRBV30
CDR3aa: CASPGAGGNTIYF

j_gene: TRBJ1-2
v_gene: TRBV28
CDR3aa: CASSLNRAYGYTF

j_gene: TRBJ1-1
v_gene: TRBV5-8
CDR3aa: CASSSRGGYTEAFF

j_gene: TRBJ2-5
v_gene: TRBV5-1
CDR3aa: CASSLTRAQTQYF